This entry describes one T cell receptor (beta chain). The isolated RNA, all of it, was reverse transcribed, so expressed TCRB transcripts were what got sequenced. Method: immunoSEQ multiplex PCR; TCRdb's copy keeps in-frame clones and lacks some. The repertoire holds fewer than 650,000 clones, with around a sixth as singletons. By way of CD45RO/CCR7/CD25/CD127/CD95/CD27, the CD4+ regulatory, stem cell-like memory, central memory and naive cells were sorted. This entry is derived from a study of beta chain features in type 1 diabetes. Germline CDR1 MNHNS, CDR2 SASEGT. CDR3 length: 13 residues. V was clipped by 6 bases and J by 5 bases; unmatched bases: 5.

This sequence joins TRBV6-1 and TRBJ2-7, with 9 bases fitting TRBD1. Input material: naive CD4+ T cells from blood. This TCR was recovered from a man between 18 and 29 years old in good health. The CDR3 protein is CASRATGGNEQYF. The DNA of the CDR3 is TGTGCCAGCAGAGCGACAGGGGGTAACGAGCAGTACTTC.